This T cell receptor beta chain comes out of a study of OX40 agonist ivuxolimab in advanced cancers. In this sample, this clone turned up many times. Unmatched junction bases numbered 2, after V lost 3 bases and J lost 0 bases. This CDR3 is 14 amino acids long. Per the germline V gene, CDR1 is SGHRS and CDR2 is YFSETQ. Clones were read by immunoSEQ multiplex PCR, and TCRdb kept only the in-frame ones, dropping some. The table shows 65,000 to 85,000 clones, with 75% to 90% occurring only once. The V gene is TRBV5-1, the J gene TRBJ2-7, with 8 bases fitting TRBD1. The sequence derives from an adult with an advanced solid tumor such as melanoma, head and neck, liver or kidney cancer. The sample here was CD4+ or CD8+ T cells sorted from blood, taken in a trial of the OX40 agonist ivuxolimab. This CDR3 is CASSWTGPSYEQYF. The CDR3 DNA reads TGCGCCAGCAGCTGGACAGGGCCCTCCTACGAGCAGTACTTC.